This passage covers 23 T cell receptor beta chains from one sample sequenced in a study of CXCR3-negative and CXCR3-positive naive CD8 T cells (dated by TCRdb to about 2019). The sample was run on a NextSeq 550. The Human TCR Profiling Kit (MiLaboratory) was used to prepare UMI-labeled 5' RACE TRB cDNA libraries. Reprocessed by TCRdb, the reads give a single entry per CDR3 protein sequence, without DNA. The table held for this sample gives about 56,000 distinct CDR3 sequences. The top ten constitute roughly 20% of the sample. Sequencing was performed on memory CD8+ T cells from blood. The sample's cell subset or site, from its label and the paper: conventional CD8+ memory T cells (TMEM), sorted as controls. These receptors came from a human donor in good health. Some clones in this sample may be carry-over from other donors' samples.

The chain uses TRBV7-8 and TRBJ2-3; TCRdb gives TRBD2 as the D gene, but with no DNA this cannot be confirmed. CDR3 length: 15 residues. CDR1 and CDR2 (germline): SGHVS, FQNEAQ. The CDR3 protein is CASSLSQQEADTQYF.

The chain combines TRBV29-1 with TRBJ2-6; TCRdb calls TRBD1, which cannot be checked without DNA. Germline CDR1 is SQVTM and CDR2 is ANQGSEA. The CDR3 is 15 amino acids. This chain's CDR3 is CSVGDREAGANVLTF.

V is TRBV12-3 or TRBV12-4 and J is TRBJ1-5; the TCRdb call, TRBD1, lacks DNA for checking. CDR3 length: 12 residues. Here the CDR3 reads CASSKDGGPQHF.

The chain employs TRBV19 and TRBJ2-3; TCRdb's assignment of TRBD2 cannot be checked, as there is no DNA. Germline V gene data show CDR1 as LNHDA and CDR2 as SQIVND (reference sequence). There are 15 residues in the CDR3. CDR3 loop: CATKVEGEGTDTQYF. Full variable domain (missing parts from reference TRBV19 and TRBJ2-3): DGGITQSPKYLFRKEGQNVTLSCEQNLNHDAMYWYRQDPGQGLRLIYYSQIVNDFQKGDIAEGYSVSREKKESFPLTVTSAQKNPTAFYLCATKVEGEGTDTQYFGPGTRLTVL.

The chain links TRBV9 to TRBJ2-5; TCRdb outputs TRBD2, but without DNA this stays unchecked. The CDR3 contains 15 residues. Germline values: CDR1 SGDLS, CDR2 YYNGEE. This chain's CDR3 is CASSVLAGSPGTQYF.

This clonotype is deemed medium-sized by its frequency. The chain links TRBV29-1 to TRBJ1-1. CDR1 and CDR2 from the germline V gene are SQVTM and ANQGSEA. CDR3 length: 14 amino acids. CDR3 residues: CSVQIRTDLPEAFF.

V gene TRBV29-1 combines with J gene TRBJ2-7; the D gene TCRdb calls, TRBD1, cannot be checked with no DNA. The CDR3 loop spans 13 amino acids. The germline V gene has CDR1 SQVTM and CDR2 ANQGSEA. The CDR3 spells CSVGDSSTYEQYF.

The V call is TRBV28, the J call TRBJ2-3; TCRdb indicates TRBD1, and absent DNA this call remains unverified. CDR3 length: 14 residues. Germline CDR1 MDHEN, CDR2 SYDVKM. CDR3 sequence: CASSDRGSTDTQYF. Full variable domain (remainder filled in from reference TRBV28 and TRBJ2-3): DVKVTQSSRYLVKRTGEKVFLECVQDMDHENMFWYRQDPGLGLRLIYFSYDVKMKEKGDIPEGYSVSREKKERFSLILESASTNQTSMYLCASSDRGSTDTQYFGPGTRLTVL.

The J gene is TRBJ2-2, the V gene TRBV10-3; TCRdb lists TRBD1, though no DNA is available to test this call. The V gene's germline CDR1 is ENHRY and CDR2 SYGVKD. The CDR3 has 13 residues. The CDR3: CAALESGTGELFF.

CDR3: CASSPSRTYEQYF. The chain has TRBV4-1 and TRBJ2-7; lacking DNA, the TRBD1 call made by TCRdb goes unchecked. The length of the CDR3 is 13 residues. Germline CDR1 and CDR2: MGHRA and YSYEKL.

The chain is built from TRBV4-3 and TRBJ2-2. Germline-derived CDR1 and CDR2 are LGHNA and YSLEER. CDR3 length: 16 amino acids. The CDR3 sequence is CASSGVKFPESGELFF.

The CDR3 sequence is CASTLIVGAAYNEQFF. This chain connects TRBV5-5 to TRBJ2-1. The CDR3 is 16 residues long. CDR1 is SGHKS, CDR2 YYEKEE, per germline (reference sequence).

The chain uses TRBV20-1 and TRBJ2-2; TCRdb calls TRBD1, which cannot be checked without DNA. The germline CDR1 and CDR2 sequences are DFQATT and SNEGSKA (reference sequence). This CDR3 is built from 16 residues. CDR3 protein: CSATAGTGPNTGELFF.

The chain is built from TRBV20-1 and TRBJ2-7; TCRdb's D gene call, TRBD2, goes unchecked for lack of DNA. Germline V lookup: CDR1 DFQATT, CDR2 SNEGSKA (reference sequence). CDR3 length: 16 residues. The CDR3 region is CSAYHTAGTRPYEQYF.

The chain combines TRBV14 with TRBJ2-7; absent DNA, TCRdb's TRBD1 call cannot be checked. Germline V lookup: CDR1 SGHDN, CDR2 FVKESK. This CDR3 is 14 amino acids long. This chain's CDR3 is CASSPGTGAYEQYF.

The chain recombines TRBV9 with TRBJ2-2; TCRdb proposes TRBD1, but this gene call is untestable without DNA. CDR1 is SGDLS and CDR2 is YYNGEE in the germline V gene. CDR3 size: 15 residues. The CDR3 loop reads CASRAGLGVTGELFF.

J is TRBJ2-7 and V is TRBV15; checking the TCRdb D call of TRBD1 is not possible without DNA. The germline gives CDR1 LNHNV, CDR2 YYDKDF (reference sequence). The length of the CDR3 is 14 residues. CDR3 region: CATSSGTGVYEQYF.

The V gene is TRBV29-1, the J gene TRBJ2-7; TCRdb selects TRBD1, and the lack of DNA leaves this call unchecked. This CDR3 comprises 14 residues. CDR1 SQVTM and CDR2 ANQGSEA come from the germline V gene. The CDR3 loop reads CSVVVQGDRYEQYF.

The rearrangement uses TRBV29-1 and TRBJ2-7. CDR3 size: 13 residues. The germline V gene encodes CDR1 SQVTM and CDR2 ANQGSEA. CDR3 in amino acids: CSVEGSDPYEQYF.

This chain uses TRBV27 with TRBJ2-7. Germline V gives CDR1 MNHEY, CDR2 SMNVEV (reference sequence). The CDR3 covers 14 residues. The CDR3 is CASSLQGRSYEQYF.

V is TRBV10-2 and J is TRBJ2-3; the TCRdb call, TRBD2, lacks DNA for checking. This CDR3 comprises 15 residues. Looked up from germline, CDR1 is WSHSY and CDR2 is SAAADI. The CDR3 is CASRVETSATDTQYF.

The rearrangement uses TRBV12-3 or TRBV12-4 and TRBJ2-3; TCRdb designates TRBD2, a call that cannot be tested without DNA. The CDR3 sequence is 16 residues long. The CDR3 loop reads CASSLHLGAAPDTQYF.

The rearrangement joins TRBV6-2 or TRBV6-3 to TRBJ1-2; the TCRdb D gene call, TRBD1, has no DNA to confirm it. From germline, CDR1 is MNHEY and CDR2 SVGEGT. The CDR3 contains 15 residues. The CDR3 reads CASSFKPGPLFGYTF.